This TCR beta chain was sequenced during a study of CD8+CD57+ T cells in acquired aplastic anemia. Study as a whole: Sorted CD4+ and CD8+ cells gave a mean 3.2 ug DNA, range 0.2 to 27.4 ug. Study results and caveats: The CD8+ Simpson's diversity of patients and controls was not significantly different.

Profiling of TCR beta VDJ combinations and CDR3 sequences used genomic DNA as template. Each CDR3 protein gets one entry after TCRdb re-called the reads with MiXCR. This table holds approximately 81,000 distinct CDR3 sequences, roughly half found once. Germline lookup yields CDR1 SGHVS and CDR2 FQNEAQ. CDR3 size: 12 residues. Worth noting for this clonotype: The antigen is unknown. The junction departs from the called germline gene at one end, perhaps through a read error.

Sequencing was carried out using sorted CD4+, CD8+, or CD8+CD57+ T cells (not recorded which) from PBMCs. This TCR came from a human donor in good health, serving as a control. This chain connects TRBV7-8 to TRBJ1-5, with unresolved D. The CDR3 bases are TGTGCCAGCAGACACGGAAATCAGCCCCAGCACTTT. It specifies CASRHGNQPQHF.